One sample yielded the 18 T cell receptor beta chains listed below, sequenced in a study of T cells in narcolepsy. Assay used: immunoSEQ multiplex PCR; TCRdb lists only in-frame clones, some missing. The sample has 34,000 or so clones, 79% seen once. Source material: memory (CD45RA-) CD4+ T cells from blood. These receptors were taken from a human donor in good health.

This sequence joins TRBV29-1 and TRBJ2-4; TRBD2 might be the D (7 bases). Looked up from germline, CDR1 is SQVTM and CDR2 is ANQGSEA. CDR3 length equals 12 residues. V shed 3 bases and J shed 8 bases, with 11 bases lying between them. CDR3 sequence (DNA): TGCAGCGTTGATCGGGGGGCAGACATTCAGTACTTC. This codes for CSVDRGADIQYF.

The rearrangement uses TRBV6-5 and TRBJ1-1; weak D call: TRBD1 (5 bases). Trimming cost V 6 bases and J 3 bases, with 11 bases left between them. The germline V gene encodes CDR1 MNHEY and CDR2 SVGAGI. The CDR3 runs to 13 residues. The CDR3 region has the DNA TGTGCCAGCAGACGGACACTCTACACTGAAGCTTTCTTT. Residues: CASRRTLYTEAFF.

The chain carries TRBV5-6 and TRBJ2-7; 9 positions agree with TRBD2. V shed 1 base and J 4 bases; nucleotides not matched to a gene: 0. This CDR3 is built from 13 residues. Per the germline V gene, CDR1 is SGHDT and CDR2 is YYEEEE. The CDR3 protein is CASSLTSGYEQYF. The CDR3 bases are TGTGCCAGCAGCTTGACTAGCGGGTACGAGCAGTACTTC. The variable domain in full, with the rest retrieved from reference TRBV5-6 and TRBJ2-7, is DAGVTQSPTHLIKTRGQQVTLRCSPKSGHDTVSWYQQALGQGPQFIFQYYEEEERQRGNFPDRFSGHQFPNYSSELNVNALLLGDSALYLCASSLTSGYEQYFGPGTRLTVT.

The rearrangement joins TRBV7-9 to TRBJ2-1, with D unclear. The CDR3 length is 12 residues. V dropped 1 base and J dropped 9 bases, with 7 bases sitting between them. The germline CDR1 and CDR2 sequences are SEHNR and FQNEAQ (reference sequence). CDR3 region: CASSLVRAEQFF. The CDR3, as DNA: TGTGCCAGCAGCTTAGTAAGGGCTGAGCAGTTCTTC.

This clone has just a few counts. The chain recombines TRBV5-1 with TRBJ2-7; 11 bases match TRBD1. The CDR3 has 16 residues. Germline V lookup: CDR1 SGHRS, CDR2 YFSETQ. The J segment lost 5 bases and the V segment lost 0 bases, leaving 7 bases of the junction unmatched. CDR3 in DNA: TGCGCCAGCAGCTTGGAAGGGACAGGGGGATGGGACGAGCAGTACTTC. This translates into CASSLEGTGGWDEQYF.

The chain couples TRBV5-4 to TRBJ1-1, with D unresolved. The germline V and J ends were trimmed by 0 bases and 3 bases, with 12 bases remaining between them. This CDR3 contains 15 residues. The germline V gene encodes CDR1 SGHNT and CDR2 YYREEE (reference sequence). The CDR3 DNA sequence: TGTGCCAGCAGCTTGGGAGCTATTTCCTACACTGAAGCTTTCTTT. It translates to CASSLGAISYTEAFF.

In its sample, this clone was seen a few times. This chain uses TRBV7-9 with TRBJ1-4; tentative D call: TRBD1 (5 bases). The CDR3 contains 14 residues. Germline V gene sequence: CDR1 SEHNR, CDR2 FQNEAQ (reference sequence). V was pared by 4 bases and J by 5 bases, with 11 bases between. The CDR3 here is CASSYDSTNEKLFF. The CDR3 coding sequence is TGTGCCAGCAGCTACGACAGCACCAATGAAAAACTGTTTTTT.

The chain combines TRBV5-6 with TRBJ1-2; D is ambiguous. The germline gives CDR1 SGHDT, CDR2 YYEEEE. Deletions cut 4 bases from V and 7 bases from J, with 17 bases between. The CDR3 length is 14 residues. CDR3 DNA: TGTGCCAGCAGCCTCGTTGTATCGGCCCCTGGCTACACCTTC. Protein sequence: CASSLVVSAPGYTF.

V usage is TRBV5-4 and J usage is TRBJ2-7; tentatively, D is TRBD1 or TRBD2 (5 bases each). The CDR3 is made up of 17 amino acids. Germline CDR1 reads SGHNT; CDR2 reads YYREEE (reference sequence). Trimming left V 2 bases short and J 0 bases short, with 18 bases between. This CDR3 is CASSLGTSAQSSYEQYF. The CDR3 nucleotides are TGTGCCAGCAGCTTAGGGACGTCCGCCCAAAGCTCCTACGAGCAGTACTTC.

The V call is TRBV29-1, the J call TRBJ2-4; TRBD1 or TRBD2 may be the D gene (5 bases each). This CDR3 is 14 amino acids long. V was pared by 5 bases and J by 0 bases, with 11 bases between. Germline CDR1 and CDR2: SQVTM and ANQGSEA. As DNA, the CDR3 is TGCAGCGTTCATGGGGGTTTAGCCAAAAACATTCAGTACTTC. As protein: CSVHGGLAKNIQYF.

The chain links TRBV6-1 to TRBJ1-4; 8 bases are a match to TRBD1. Per the germline V gene, CDR1 is MNHNS and CDR2 is SASEGT. The V segment lost 5 bases and the J segment 8 bases; nucleotides outside the gene matches: 1. This CDR3 has 12 amino acids. CDR3 nucleotide sequence: TGTGCCAGCAGTCGGACAGGGGAAAAACTGTTTTTT. Residues: CASSRTGEKLFF.

The chain has TRBV19 and TRBJ1-1, with D perhaps TRBD1 (6 bases). The CDR3 runs to 15 residues. CDR1 is LNHDA, CDR2 SQIVND, per germline (reference sequence). Deletions cut 10 bases from V and 10 bases from J, with 28 bases between. The CDR3 nucleotides are TGTGCCACAAAAAGGGAGGTAGGGAAGGGACATGGAGCTTTCTTT. This encodes CATKREVGKGHGAFF. Drawing the rest from reference TRBV19 and TRBJ1-1, the complete variable domain is DGGITQSPKYLFRKEGQNVTLSCEQNLNHDAMYWYRQDPGQGLRLIYYSQIVNDFQKGDIAEGYSVSREKKESFPLTVTSAQKNPTAFYLCATKREVGKGHGAFFGQGTRLTVV.

J is TRBJ2-3 and V is TRBV29-1, with a weak D call TRBD2 (6 bases). Germline-derived CDR1 and CDR2 are SQVTM and ANQGSEA. This CDR3 is built from 13 residues. V shed 3 bases and J shed 2 bases, with 9 bases lying between them. This CDR3 is CSVEGGNTDTQYF. The CDR3 nucleotides read TGCAGCGTTGAGGGGGGTAACACAGATACGCAGTATTTT.

The V call is TRBV5-4, the J call TRBJ2-7, with TRBD2 matching over 11 bases. Germline values: CDR1 SGHNT, CDR2 YYREEE (reference sequence). The J segment lost 4 bases and the V segment lost 5 bases, leaving 11 bases of the junction unmatched. This CDR3 region has 16 residues. Here the CDR3 DNA reads TGTGCCAGCAGTCGCTGGGTAGCGGGAGGGCCTTACGAGCAGTACTTC. Its protein product is CASSRWVAGGPYEQYF.

The chain is built from TRBV19 and TRBJ1-2; the D gene is possibly TRBD1 (6 bases). Per the germline V gene, CDR1 is LNHDA and CDR2 is SQIVND (reference sequence). Trimming removed 1 base from V and 5 bases from J, with 17 bases in between. The CDR3 sequence is 16 residues long. The CDR3 DNA follows: TGTGCCAGTAGTATAGTCCCCGGGGGGGCGAAATATGGCTACACCTTC. This gives the protein CASSIVPGGAKYGYTF.

The table lists this clone with a count of one. The chain couples TRBV11-3 to TRBJ2-7; TRBD2 matches at 7 bases. V was pared by 5 bases and J by 3 bases, with 10 bases of the junction left unmatched. The CDR3 is 15 residues long. Germline loops: CDR1 SGHNT, CDR2 YENEEA. CDR3 residues: CASSIRLAPSYEQYF. The CDR3 region has the DNA TGTGCCAGCAGCATCAGACTAGCCCCTAGCTACGAGCAGTACTTC.

Only one count was recorded for this clone. The chain carries TRBV6-5 and TRBJ1-1; no definite D call. This CDR3 comprises 12 residues. CDR1 is MNHEY and CDR2 is SVGAGI in the germline V gene. The V end lost 2 bases, the J end lost 9 bases, and 10 bases lay between the germline ends. The CDR3 sequence is CASSYGRDKAFF. In DNA form, the CDR3 reads TGTGCCAGCAGTTACGGACGGGATAAAGCTTTCTTT.

This clone has more than one count but fewer than ten. V and J are TRBV19 and TRBJ2-1, with 7 bases fitting TRBD1. The CDR3 loop spans 15 amino acids. V shed 8 bases, J shed 5 bases, and the junction held 12 bases outside the gene matches. Germline CDR1 LNHDA, CDR2 SQIVND (reference sequence). The CDR3 sequence is CASRGGGLLHNEQFF. CDR3 sequence (DNA): TGTGCCAGTCGAGGGGGCGGTCTTCTCCACAATGAGCAGTTCTTC.